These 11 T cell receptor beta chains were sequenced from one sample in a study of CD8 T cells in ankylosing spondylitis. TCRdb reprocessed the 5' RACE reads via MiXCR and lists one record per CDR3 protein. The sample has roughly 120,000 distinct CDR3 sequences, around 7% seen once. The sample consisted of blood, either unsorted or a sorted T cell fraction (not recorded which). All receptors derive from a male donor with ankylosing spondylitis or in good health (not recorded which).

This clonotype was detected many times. The DNA of the CDR3 is TGTGCCAGCAGTCGACAGGGGGTCGGCTCCTACGAGCAGTACTTC. Protein: CASSRQGVGSYEQYF. The chain links TRBV6-1 to TRBJ2-7, with 9 bases that match TRBD1. In germline, CDR1 is MNHNS, CDR2 SASEGT. The junction had 5 bases not matched to a gene; V was cut back by 5 bases and J by 0 bases. CDR3 size: 15 residues.

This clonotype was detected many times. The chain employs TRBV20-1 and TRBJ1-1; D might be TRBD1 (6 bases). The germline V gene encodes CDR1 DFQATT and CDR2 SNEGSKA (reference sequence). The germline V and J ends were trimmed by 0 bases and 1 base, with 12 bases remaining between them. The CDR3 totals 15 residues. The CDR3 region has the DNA TGCAGTGCTAGAGATGCGGGCAGGGGGAACACTGAAGCTTTCTTT. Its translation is CSARDAGRGNTEAFF.

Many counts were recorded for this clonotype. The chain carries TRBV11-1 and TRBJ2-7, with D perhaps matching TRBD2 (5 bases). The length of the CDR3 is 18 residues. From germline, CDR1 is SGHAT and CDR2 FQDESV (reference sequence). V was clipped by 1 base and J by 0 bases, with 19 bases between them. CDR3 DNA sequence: TGTGCCAGCAGCTTAGAGATTTACGGGGTCGGTCCCTCCTACGAGCAGTACTTC. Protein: CASSLEIYGVGPSYEQYF.

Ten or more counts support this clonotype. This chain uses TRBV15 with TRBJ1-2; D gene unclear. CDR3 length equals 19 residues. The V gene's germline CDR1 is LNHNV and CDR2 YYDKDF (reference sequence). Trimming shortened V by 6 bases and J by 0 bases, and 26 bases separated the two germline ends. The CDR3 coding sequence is TGTGCCACCAGTGATAAAGGAGGCGTTGGCAGCCTCGCTAACTATGGCTACACCTTC. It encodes CATSDKGGVGSLANYGYTF.

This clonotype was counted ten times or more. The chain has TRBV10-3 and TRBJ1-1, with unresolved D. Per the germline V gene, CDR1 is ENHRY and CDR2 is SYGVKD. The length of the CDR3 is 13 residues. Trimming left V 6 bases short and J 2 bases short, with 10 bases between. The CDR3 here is CAIRKAYNTEAFF. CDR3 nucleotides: TGTGCCATCAGGAAAGCTTATAACACTGAAGCTTTCTTT.

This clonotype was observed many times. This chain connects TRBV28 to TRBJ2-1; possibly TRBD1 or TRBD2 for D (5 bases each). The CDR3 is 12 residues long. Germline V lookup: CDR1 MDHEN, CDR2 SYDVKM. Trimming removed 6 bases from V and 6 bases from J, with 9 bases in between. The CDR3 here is CASRTRGNEQFF. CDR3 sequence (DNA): TGTGCCAGCAGGACGAGGGGCAATGAGCAGTTCTTC.

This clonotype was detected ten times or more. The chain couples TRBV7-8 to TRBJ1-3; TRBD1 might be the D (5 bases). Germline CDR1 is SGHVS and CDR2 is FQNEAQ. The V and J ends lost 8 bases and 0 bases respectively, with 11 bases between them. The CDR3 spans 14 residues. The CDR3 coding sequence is TGTGCCAGCCGGGGGTCCAACTCTGGAAACACCATATATTTT. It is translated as CASRGSNSGNTIYF.

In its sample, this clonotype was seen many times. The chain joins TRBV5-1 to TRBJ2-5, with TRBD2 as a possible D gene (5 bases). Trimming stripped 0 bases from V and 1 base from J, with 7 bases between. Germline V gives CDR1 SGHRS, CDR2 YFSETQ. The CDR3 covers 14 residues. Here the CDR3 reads CASSLGSAQETQYF. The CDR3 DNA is TGCGCCAGCAGCTTGGGTAGCGCCCAAGAGACCCAGTACTTC.

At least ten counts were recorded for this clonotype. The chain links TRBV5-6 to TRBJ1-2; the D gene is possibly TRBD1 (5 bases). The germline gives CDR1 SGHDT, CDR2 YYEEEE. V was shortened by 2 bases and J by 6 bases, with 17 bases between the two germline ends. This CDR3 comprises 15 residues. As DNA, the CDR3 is TGTGCCAGCAGCTTCGTCGGGGGGGAGATGGATGGCTACACCTTC. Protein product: CASSFVGGEMDGYTF.

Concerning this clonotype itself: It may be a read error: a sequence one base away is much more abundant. The CDR3 sequence is CSASGTGGTDAFF. The CDR3 DNA follows: TGCAGTGCTAGCGGGACAGGGGGCACTGATGCTTTCTTT. V gene TRBV20-1 combines with J gene TRBJ1-1; 12 nucleotides line up with TRBD1. Germline V gene data show CDR1 as DFQATT and CDR2 as SNEGSKA (reference sequence). There are 13 residues in the CDR3.

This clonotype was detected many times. CDR3 sequence: CAIKRQADTEAFF. CDR3 nucleotides: TGTGCCATCAAAAGACAGGCCGACACTGAAGCTTTCTTT. The chain links TRBV10-3 to TRBJ1-1, with D possibly being TRBD1 (6 bases). In germline, CDR1 is ENHRY, CDR2 SYGVKD. The CDR3 runs 13 residues. Deletions cut 7 bases from V and 3 bases from J, with 12 bases between.